The T cell receptor (beta chain) under discussion was sequenced for a study of cytomegalovirus exposure and HLA in healthy donors. Across the whole study: From about 170 million T cells, an earlier analysis saw roughly 110 million unique TCR beta sequences. From donors who were HLA-typed, an early data release held 75 million to 85 million unique TCRs.

This clone was recorded a few times. Its antigen is not known. Whole-study results and caveats: Associated with cytomegalovirus, according to the listing, were 164 TCR beta chains. What a later analysis showed was that several of the most significant clusters appeared linked to common viral pathogens.

The CDR3 contains 17 residues. The V segment lost 5 bases and the J segment 4 bases; nucleotides outside the gene matches: 12. Germline CDR1 MDHEN, CDR2 SYDVKM. Primers: 60 Vbeta forward and 13 Jbeta reverse. Profiled with immunoSEQ multiplex PCR; TCRdb holds only in-frame clones, not every one. The data contain roughly 190,000 clones, 80% to 85% of them singletons. The chain links TRBV28 to TRBJ2-7; TRBD2 agrees at 12 bases. The sample comprised PBMCs. The receptor was derived from a man aged 40-55 years in good health and CMV-seropositive. As DNA, the CDR3 is TGTGCCAGCAGTCCCCAGGATCTAGCGGGGGGGCTATACGAGCAGTACTTC. This encodes CASSPQDLAGGLYEQYF. The full variable domain, rest sourced from reference TRBV28 and TRBJ2-7, is DVKVTQSSRYLVKRTGEKVFLECVQDMDHENMFWYRQDPGLGLRLIYFSYDVKMKEKGDIPEGYSVSREKKERFSLILESASTNQTSMYLCASSPQDLAGGLYEQYFGPGTRLTVT.